Listed here are 10 T cell receptor beta chains from one sample, sequenced in a study of cytomegalovirus exposure and HLA in healthy donors. Sequencing was performed with immunoSEQ multiplex PCR; in TCRdb, only in-frame clones are kept and a portion is missing. The data contain some 150,000 clones, roughly 90% of them singletons. What was sequenced was PBMCs. Source of these receptors: a man aged 18 to 29 in good health and CMV-seropositive.

The rearrangement uses TRBV5-6 and TRBJ2-7; 9 positions match TRBD1. V shed 4 bases, J shed 3 bases, and the junction held 8 bases outside the gene matches. This CDR3 spans 15 amino acids. Germline V gene data show CDR1 as SGHDT and CDR2 as YYEEEE. CDR3 in DNA: TGTGCCAGCAGCCCGGACAGGACAGGGGACTACGAGCAGTACTTC. Translated: CASSPDRTGDYEQYF.

The chain recombines TRBV10-1 with TRBJ1-1, with 9 positions matching TRBD1. Germline V lookup: CDR1 WNHNN, CDR2 SYGVQD (reference sequence). CDR3 length: 15 amino acids. V gave up 6 bases and J gave up 5 bases; unmatched junction bases: 10. The CDR3 is CASRQQGARYTEAFF. CDR3 sequence (DNA): TGCGCCAGCAGGCAACAGGGGGCGCGCTATACTGAAGCTTTCTTT.

A word on this clone: Other nucleotide sequences from this sample produce the same CDR3. The rearrangement uses TRBV6-5 and TRBJ2-7; 7 nucleotides agree with TRBD1. Trimming took 6 bases from V and 4 from J; bases not matched to a gene: 0. There are 11 residues in the CDR3. CDR1 MNHEY and CDR2 SVGAGI come from the germline V gene. CDR3 sequence: CASRQGYEQYF. CDR3 bases: TGTGCCAGCAGACAGGGGTACGAGCAGTACTTC.

The V gene is TRBV4-1, the J gene TRBJ2-7; no reliable D call. Germline lookup yields CDR1 MGHRA and CDR2 YSYEKL. Trimming shortened V by 2 bases and J by 0 bases, and 14 bases separated the two germline ends. The CDR3 spans 16 residues. CDR3 in amino acids: CASSQRTWASSYEQYF. The CDR3 DNA reads TGCGCCAGCAGCCAACGCACATGGGCAAGCTCCTACGAGCAGTACTTC.

The chain carries TRBV2 and TRBJ2-5, with 9 bases matching TRBD1. The CDR3 sequence is 15 residues long. CDR1 is SNHLY, CDR2 FYNNEI, per germline. V dropped 6 bases and J dropped 5; count of bases not matched to a gene: 10. The CDR3 loop is CASRQTGGRGETQYF. The CDR3 DNA reads as TGTGCCAGCAGACAGACAGGGGGTCGAGGGGAGACCCAGTACTTC.

CDR3 in amino acids: CASSPYALMNTEAFF. As DNA, the CDR3 is TGTGCCAGTAGTCCGTACGCGCTTATGAACACTGAAGCTTTCTTT. The chain couples TRBV19 to TRBJ1-1; D unresolved. Trimming took off 5 bases at V and 0 bases at J, with 13 bases between the two ends. Germline CDR1 reads LNHDA; CDR2 reads SQIVND (reference sequence). The length of the CDR3 is 15 residues.

This chain links TRBV7-9 with TRBJ2-5, with D perhaps matching TRBD2 (6 bases). The CDR3 runs to 17 residues. Germline lookup yields CDR1 SEHNR and CDR2 FQNEAQ (reference sequence). Trimming took off 0 bases at V and 1 base at J, with 15 bases between the two ends. In DNA form, the CDR3 reads TGTGCCAGCAGCTTAGCGCTCCAGGGAGGAGGCCAAGAGACCCAGTACTTC. Amino acid sequence: CASSLALQGGGQETQYF. The full variable domain, rest sourced from reference TRBV7-9 and TRBJ2-5, is DTGVSQNPRHKITKRGQNVTFRCDPISEHNRLYWYRQTLGQGPEFLTYFQNEAQLEKSRLLSDRFSAERPKGSFSTLEIQRTEQGDSAMYLCASSLALQGGGQETQYFGPGTRLLVL.

The V call is TRBV6-5, the J call TRBJ2-5; D is unclear. Germline V gives CDR1 MNHEY, CDR2 SVGAGI. The V gene lost 5 bases and the J gene lost 5 bases, with 9 bases spanning the gap. The CDR3 runs 12 residues. The CDR3 DNA follows: TGTGCCAGCAGTGGCTTCTCGGAGACCCAGTACTTC. Amino acids: CASSGFSETQYF.

The chain joins TRBV28 to TRBJ1-5; TRBD1 might be the D (6 bases). The germline V gene encodes CDR1 MDHEN and CDR2 SYDVKM. The CDR3 has 14 residues. V was trimmed by 7 bases and J by 2 bases, leaving 12 bases between them. The CDR3 nucleotides are TGTGCCAGCATCCACAGGGATCGCAATCAGCCCCAGCATTTT. Translated: CASIHRDRNQPQHF. The full variable domain, with the rest looked up from reference TRBV28 and TRBJ1-5, is DVKVTQSSRYLVKRTGEKVFLECVQDMDHENMFWYRQDPGLGLRLIYFSYDVKMKEKGDIPEGYSVSREKKERFSLILESASTNQTSMYLCASIHRDRNQPQHFGDGTRLSIL.

This chain uses TRBV20-1 with TRBJ1-5; no reliable D call. Germline V lookup: CDR1 DFQATT, CDR2 SNEGSKA (reference sequence). The length of the CDR3 is 11 residues. V lost 3 bases and J 3 bases, leaving 3 bases between the germline ends. CDR3 in DNA: TGCAGTGCTAGGGCCAATCAGCCCCAGCATTTT. Encoded protein: CSARANQPQHF.